The sequence of this TCR beta chain was determined in a study of cytomegalovirus exposure and HLA in healthy donors. Regarding this clone: Its antigen is unknown.

Profiled with immunoSEQ multiplex PCR; TCRdb holds only in-frame clones, not every one. The table has over 85,000 clones, approximately 93% seen once; the top ten hold around 1.1%. General study results and limits: The authors listed 150 or so TCR beta chains as cytomegalovirus-associated.

Germline CDR1 reads MNHEY; CDR2 reads SMNVEV (reference sequence). This CDR3 comprises 18 residues. V dropped 3 bases and J dropped 4; count of bases not matched to a gene: 12. The chain carries TRBV27 and TRBJ2-2, with 9 bases matching TRBD2. The sequence was obtained from a woman aged 25 to 45 in good health and CMV-seropositive. Sample: PBMCs. CDR3 in DNA: TGTGCCAGCAGTTTTAGGAAGATAGCGGGAGATAGCACCGGGGAGCTGTTTTTT. It encodes CASSFRKIAGDSTGELFF.